This T cell receptor (beta chain) was obtained from a study of blood T cell repertoires in COVID-19. Background on the study: Both acute and convalescent COVID-19 samples were obtained from the United States, Italy and Spain.

Original data processing: Quantification of nucleated cells was approximated via reference gene primer amplification. The protocol was immunoSEQ multiplex PCR, while the TCRdb copy is restricted to in-frame clones and leaves out a portion. V and J calls and clone size are given by that table; D and trimming were obtained from the DNA. The table has around 180,000 clones, about 82% seen once. What was sequenced was peripheral blood. This TCR was sampled from a woman aged 25-40 years with acute or convalescent COVID-19.

This CDR3 is CSVESEAITEAFF. CDR3 nucleotide sequence: TGCAGCGTTGAATCCGAGGCTATTACTGAAGCTTTCTTT. The chain couples TRBV29-1 to TRBJ1-1; D gene ambiguous. This CDR3 comprises 13 residues. The germline CDR1 and CDR2 sequences are SQVTM and ANQGSEA. The V end was cut by 2 bases, the J end by 5 bases, with 12 bases between.